A selection of T cell receptor beta chains follows, all from one sample in a study of shared clonotypes between healthy human individuals. Using immunoSEQ multiplex PCR, the repertoire was profiled, and TCRdb retains in-frame clones only, with some absent. The repertoire includes about 1.4 million clones, 95% to 97% of them detected once, and 1% to 1.5% sits in the top ten. The source material was naive CD4+ T cells sorted from blood. The source is a young man in good health. The CDR3 runs from the conserved cysteine through the conserved F or W. A D gene is named only where the DNA matches it firmly. Size is omitted from some rows. Given values are once, few, many or a class for expanded clones.

TRBJ1-1 | NA | TRBV6-6 | NA | 12 | CASRLWGAEAFF | TGTGCCAGCAGGTTGTGGGGGGCTGAAGCTTTCTTT
TRBJ1-1 | NA | TRBV29-1 | NA | 16 | CSVGLKPAVLNTEAFF | TGCAGCGTTGGACTTAAACCCGCGGTCTTGAACACTGAAGCTTTCTTT
TRBJ2-1 | NA | TRBV6-6 | NA | 13 | CASSYRTFNEQFF | TGTGCCAGCAGTTACAGGACCTTCAATGAGCAGTTCTTC
TRBJ2-3 | NA | TRBV30 | NA | 14 | CAWTGWLYRDTQYF | TGTGCCTGGACTGGTTGGCTATACAGAGATACGCAGTATTTT
TRBJ2-3 | NA | TRBV11-2 | TRBD2 | 19 | CASSLSRLAGGGSTDTQYF | TGTGCCAGCAGCTTGTCCCGACTAGCGGGAGGAGGAAGCACAGATACGCAGTATTTT
TRBJ1-2 | NA | TRBV4-2 | NA | 17 | CASSQDSGGRGVYGYTF | TGTGCCAGCAGCCAAGATTCGGGCGGAAGGGGCGTCTATGGCTACACCTTC
TRBJ2-5 | NA | TRBV7-9 | TRBD2 | 17 | CASSLSLSGLAQETQYF | TGTGCCAGCAGCTTAAGCCTTTCGGGACTAGCGCAAGAGACCCAGTACTTC
TRBJ1-1 | NA | TRBV5-1 | TRBD1 | 14 | CASSEQGAHTEAFF | TGCGCCAGCAGCGAACAGGGGGCGCATACTGAAGCTTTCTTT
TRBJ2-7 | once | TRBV5-1 | NA | 13 | CASSLTGPYEQYF | TGCGCCAGCAGCTTGACAGGGCCTTACGAGCAGTACTTC
TRBJ1-1 | NA | TRBV4-2 | NA | 14 | CASSHSDSNTEAFF | TGTGCCAGCAGCCATAGCGACAGCAACACTGAAGCTTTCTTT
TRBJ2-5 | NA | TRBV5-1 | NA | 13 | CASSSGDQETQYF | TGCGCCAGCAGTAGTGGGGACCAAGAGACCCAGTACTTC
TRBJ1-5 | few | TRBV4-1 | TRBD1 | 18 | CASSQEGDRAFSNQPQHF | TGCGCCAGCAGCCAAGAAGGGGACAGGGCATTTAGCAATCAGCCCCAGCATTTT
TRBJ1-5 | NA | TRBV12-2 | NA | 15 | CASRLAWAVDQPQHF | TGTGCAAGTCGCTTAGCGTGGGCAGTAGATCAGCCCCAGCATTTT
TRBJ2-3 | NA | TRBV5-1 | NA | 17 | CASSLGLGQPLTDTQYF | TGCGCCAGCAGCTTGGGTCTTGGACAGCCTCTCACAGATACGCAGTATTTT
TRBJ2-1 | NA | TRBV7-9 | TRBD1 | 14 | CASSFGTGSNEQFF | TGTGCCAGCAGCTTTGGGACAGGCTCCAATGAGCAGTTCTTC
TRBJ1-5 | NA | TRBV18 | NA | 16 | CASSLQAGVGNQPQHF | TGTGCCAGCTCCCTTCAAGCGGGCGTCGGCAATCAGCCCCAGCATTTT
TRBJ2-1 | NA | TRBV7-9 | TRBD2 | 16 | CASSLKGSSGRFLQFF | TGTGCCAGCAGCTTAAAAGGTAGTAGCGGGAGGTTTTTGCAGTTCTTC
TRBJ2-2 | NA | TRBV4-3 | TRBD2 | 18 | CASSQVLAGGPNTGELFF | TGCGCCAGCAGCCAAGTGTTAGCGGGAGGGCCGAACACCGGGGAGCTGTTTTTT
TRBJ2-1 | NA | TRBV18 | TRBD2 | 15 | CASSQGLAGYGEQFF | TGTGCCAGCTCACAGGGACTAGCGGGATATGGTGAGCAGTTCTTC
TRBJ1-2 | NA | TRBV5-4 | NA | 14 | CASSPNRANYGYTF | TGTGCCAGCAGCCCCAACAGGGCTAACTATGGCTACACCTTC
TRBJ1-4 | NA | TRBV7-8 | NA | 19 | CASSFSRTARALPNEKLFF | TGTGCCAGCAGCTTTTCTCGGACAGCGAGGGCCTTGCCTAATGAAAAACTGTTTTTT
TRBJ2-1 | once | TRBV7-2 | TRBD2 | 13 | CATGLAGVNEQFF | TGTGCCACGGGACTAGCGGGAGTTAATGAGCAGTTCTTC
TRBJ2-2 | NA | TRBV10-2 | TRBD2 | 14 | CASRRTSGIGELFF | TGCGCCAGCAGACGGACTAGCGGGATCGGGGAGCTGTTTTTT
TRBJ2-1 | NA | TRBV27 | TRBD2 | 16 | CASSRGLAYPDNEQFF | TGTGCCAGCAGTAGAGGACTAGCTTATCCCGACAATGAGCAGTTCTTC
TRBJ2-1 | once | TRBV5-1 | NA | 12 | CASSLAGDEQFF | TGCGCCAGCAGCTTGGCTGGCGATGAGCAGTTCTTC
TRBJ2-5 | NA | TRBV6-1 | NA | 13 | CASSEDKEETQYF | TGTGCCAGCAGTGAAGATAAGGAAGAGACCCAGTACTTC
TRBJ2-3 | NA | TRBV7-2 | NA | 15 | CASSPRTGSTDTQYF | TGTGCCAGCAGCCCGCGTACAGGGTCCACAGATACGCAGTATTTT
TRBJ2-3 | NA | TRBV10-1 | NA | 15 | CASSEGDLPTDTQYF | TGCGCCAGCAGTGAGGGTGACTTGCCCACAGATACGCAGTATTTT